What follows are 15 T cell receptor beta chains derived from one specimen sequenced in a study of blood T cell repertoires in COVID-19. Produced via immunoSEQ multiplex PCR; TCRdb's table is partial and in-frame only. This sample has roughly 180,000 clones, with more than 75% found just once. The sequenced sample consisted of PBMCs or T cells enriched from blood (not recorded which). These receptors were taken from a woman aged 25-40 years who had recovered from COVID-19.

This clone has just a few counts. The chain links TRBV3-1 (or the pseudogene TRBV3-2) to TRBJ1-3; unclear D gene. The germline gives CDR1 LGHDT, CDR2 YNNKEL (reference sequence). V shed 2 bases and J shed 5 bases, with 4 bases lying between them. The CDR3 is 12 amino acids. The chain's CDR3 is CASSQSRNTIYF. The CDR3 coding sequence is TGTGCCAGCAGCCAATCCAGAAACACCATATATTTT.

The chain uses TRBV3-1 (or the pseudogene TRBV3-2) and TRBJ1-5; 8 positions agree with TRBD1. CDR3 length: 16 amino acids. The germline V gene has CDR1 LGHDT and CDR2 YNNKEL (reference sequence). J was trimmed by 3 bases and V by 4 bases; bases with no gene match: 8. The CDR3, as DNA: TGTGCCAGCAGCCCGGGGACAGGACGATCCAATCAGCCCCAGCATTTT. Amino acids: CASSPGTGRSNQPQHF.

The V call is TRBV19, the J call TRBJ2-7, with D maybe TRBD2 (6 bases). This CDR3 region has 15 residues. Per the germline V gene, CDR1 is LNHDA and CDR2 is SQIVND (reference sequence). Trimming left V 9 bases short and J 1 base short, with 19 bases between. CDR3 residues: CASLAREMISYEQYF. The CDR3 nucleotides read TGTGCCAGCCTAGCTCGGGAGATGATATCCTACGAGCAGTACTTC.

The chain joins TRBV18 to TRBJ1-1; D is ambiguous. CDR1 is KGHSH, CDR2 LQKENI, per germline. The CDR3 sequence is 13 residues long. V was shortened by 2 bases and J by 5 bases, with 9 bases between the two germline ends. Here the CDR3 reads CASSPVTGTEAFF. The DNA of the CDR3 is TGTGCCAGCTCACCAGTTACGGGGACTGAAGCTTTCTTT.

The chain has TRBV27 and TRBJ2-5, with 12 bases aligning to TRBD2. The CDR3 loop spans 14 amino acids. V shed 3 bases and J 4 bases; nucleotides not matched to a gene: 0. Germline V gene lookup returns CDR1 MNHEY and CDR2 SMNVEV (reference sequence). CDR3 DNA: TGTGCCAGCAGTTTGGGACTAGCGGGAGAGACCCAGTACTTC. Amino acid sequence: CASSLGLAGETQYF.

This chain joins TRBV27 and TRBJ2-1; D gene unclear. The CDR3 sequence is 13 residues long. CDR1 is MNHEY and CDR2 is SMNVEV in the germline V gene (reference sequence). The V and J ends lost 2 bases and 9 bases respectively, with 11 bases between them. Written as DNA, the CDR3 is TGTGCCAGCAGTTTACGTCCGGGTCTTGAGCAGTTCTTC. Encoded protein: CASSLRPGLEQFF.

This chain joins TRBV25-1 and TRBJ2-2, with D possibly matching TRBD2 (6 bases). The germline V and J ends were trimmed by 3 bases and 5 bases, with 19 bases remaining between them. CDR1 and CDR2 (germline): MGHDK, SYGVNS. This CDR3 comprises 17 residues. The CDR3 reads CASSEGTVNSVTGELFF. In DNA form, the CDR3 reads TGTGCCAGCAGTGAGGGGACTGTGAACTCTGTAACCGGGGAGCTGTTTTTT.

This chain links TRBV6-2 or TRBV6-3 with TRBJ2-7; TRBD2 aligns across 10 bases. From germline, CDR1 is MNHEY and CDR2 SVGEGT. The trim removed 4 bases at V and 3 bases at J, leaving 6 bases unmatched. The length of the CDR3 is 15 residues. CDR3 nucleotides: TGTGCCAGCAGTTCCGGACTAGCGGCAATCTACGAGCAGTACTTC. It is translated as CASSSGLAAIYEQYF.

This rearrangement joins TRBV5-4 to TRBJ2-5; D gene uncertain. The V end was cut by 2 bases, the J end by 0 bases, with 2 bases between. This CDR3 is 12 amino acids long. From germline, CDR1 is SGHNT and CDR2 YYREEE (reference sequence). The CDR3 region is CASSFDQETQYF. The CDR3 DNA is TGTGCCAGCAGCTTCGACCAAGAGACCCAGTACTTC.

V and J are TRBV6-2 or TRBV6-3 and TRBJ1-2; D possibly corresponds to TRBD1 (6 bases). V was trimmed by 4 bases and J by 6 bases, leaving 18 bases between them. The germline CDR1 and CDR2 sequences are MNHEY and SVGEGT. The CDR3 is 15 residues long. Written as DNA, the CDR3 is TGTGCCAGCAGTTCTCCGCAACAGGGATTCAATGGCTACACCTTC. Amino acid sequence: CASSSPQQGFNGYTF.

The rearrangement links TRBV27 to TRBJ2-2, with 7 bases that match TRBD1. The CDR3 contains 16 residues. CDR1 is MNHEY, CDR2 SMNVEV, per germline (reference sequence). The trim removed 6 bases at V and 6 bases at J, leaving 13 bases unmatched. CDR3 DNA: TGTGCCAGCAGCTTTAGACCGACAGGGCCTGCCGGGGAGCTGTTTTTT. It specifies CASSFRPTGPAGELFF.

The gene calls are TRBV5-1 and TRBJ2-1, with 9 bases aligning to TRBD1. This CDR3 comprises 14 residues. V lost 4 bases and J lost 6; bases outside the gene matches: 5. Germline V gene data show CDR1 as SGHRS and CDR2 as YFSETQ. The CDR3 coding sequence is TGCGCCAGCAGCACCTACAGGGGGCCCAATGAGCAGTTCTTC. This codes for CASSTYRGPNEQFF.

This sequence joins TRBV7-2 and TRBJ2-3, with TRBD2 matching 7 bases. From germline, CDR1 is SGHTA and CDR2 FQGNSA. The V and J ends lost 5 bases and 8 bases, in that order; junction bases with no gene match: 13. The CDR3 has 15 amino acids. CDR3 bases: TGTGCCAGCAGCGGCCGAGGACTAGAAGGAGGTACGCAGTATTTT. It translates to CASSGRGLEGGTQYF.

The chain joins TRBV5-6 to TRBJ2-5; perhaps TRBD1 as D (6 bases). This CDR3 spans 15 amino acids. Germline V lookup: CDR1 SGHDT, CDR2 YYEEEE. V dropped 2 bases and J dropped 4 bases, with 15 bases sitting between them. The CDR3 here is CASSLPSVGAETQYF. The DNA for the CDR3 is TGTGCCAGCAGCTTACCCTCCGTGGGGGCAGAGACCCAGTACTTC. Supplemented by reference TRBV5-6 and TRBJ2-5, the full variable domain reads DAGVTQSPTHLIKTRGQQVTLRCSPKSGHDTVSWYQQALGQGPQFIFQYYEEEERQRGNFPDRFSGHQFPNYSSELNVNALLLGDSALYLCASSLPSVGAETQYFGPGTRLLVL.

The rearrangement links TRBV19 to TRBJ2-1; 7 bases match TRBD1. The V gene end was trimmed by 4 bases and the J gene end by 8 bases; junction bases not matched to a gene: 8. The CDR3 is 14 amino acids. Germline V lookup: CDR1 LNHDA, CDR2 SQIVND (reference sequence). CDR3 DNA: TGTGCCAGTAGTAGTGGGACAGTGGGGGATGAGCAGTTCTTC. This gives the protein CASSSGTVGDEQFF.